What follows describes a single T cell receptor (beta chain). It has no known antigen specificity. The cohort was made up of about 670 healthy bone marrow donors. Cohort members were all nominally healthy when sampled, although unrecorded immune exposures were likely present. The donor tested CMV seropositive and was one of the 289 seropositive cohort members. Each donor provided a peripheral blood sample, and peripheral blood mononuclear cells were used for TCR beta sequencing. The Qiagen DNeasy Blood Extraction Kit was used to extract genomic DNA from the blood cell samples. This entry belongs to a study of cytomegalovirus exposure and HLA in healthy donors (dated by TCRdb to about 2017). Regarding the complete study: According to an earlier analysis of 550 to 750 of the donors, 150 million to 200 million T cells yielded 100 million or so unique TCR beta sequences and approximately 300 Gb of sequence data. The number of typed donors differed by locus: about 629-630 for A, B, C, DRB1 and DQB1; approximately 520 for DQA1; roughly 600 for DPA1; and some 430 for DPB1. To decide whether each TCR beta V gene segment behaved as functional or pseudogenic, an earlier analysis of some 540 of the donors relied on high-throughput TCR beta sequencing. HLA typing included class I and class II loci at four-digit resolution. Besides the first cohort of roughly 660 subjects, a separate validation cohort made up of 120 different subjects was used. Among the approximately 400 genotyped donors, approximately 81% belonged to the genetic ancestry cluster associated with self-reported Caucasian donors. The aim of the study was to test whether cataloging public T cell receptors could identify signatures of past pathogen exposure. Rather than drawing on any new phenotypic data, the later analysis identified candidate immune exposures from TCR beta sequences and the way those sequences occurred across donors. A later genetic analysis used genome-wide SNP genotypes for about 65% of the 666 donors, treating that subset as a discovery cohort. To predict cytomegalovirus infection status, the study combined high-throughput TCR immunosequencing, statistical association of individual TCRs with disease status, and machine learning. All discovery cohort repertoires had been generated on a single sequencing platform. A later analysis re-examined previously published TCR beta repertoires from around 670 donors and added high-resolution HLA genotyping to investigate patterns of TCR occurrence. Alongside the repertoire data, information on donor age, sex, ethnicity and CMV serostatus was compiled. Using immunosequencing, the study profiled T cell repertoires from 500 to 800 subjects and related those repertoires to cytomegalovirus serostatus. Five DR-DQ haplotypes were treated as single units for association and clustering because of strong linkage in the cohort. Among around 400 genotyped donors of the cohort, an average of approximately 250,000 unique TCR beta nucleotide sequences were sequenced per donor, 15% to 20% of them non-productive. Roughly 300 gigabases of sequencing data and 70 million to 100 million unique TCR sequences made up an early release that covered roughly 670 HLA-typed donors.

Looking up the germline V gene yields CDR1 SGHTA and CDR2 FQGNSA. The junction carries 15 bases between V and J, which are trimmed by 5 bases and 7 bases respectively. From its cysteine to its phenylalanine, the CDR3 spans 14 amino acids. Only the CDR3 part of the read is kept: 42 bases, read in frame from the first base. General findings and caveats noted by the study authors: According to a later analysis, TCR association rates differed among HLA loci, with DRB1 alleles showing the most associated TCRs and HLA-C alleles showing the fewest. In a later analysis, 15,000 to 20,000 TCR beta sequences were associated with specific HLA alleles at a false discovery rate of 0.05. The classifier was reported to diagnose cytomegalovirus status with high specificity and sensitivity in both the original and validation cohorts. Because HLA typing was unavailable for some donors at each locus, only the typed subset was used in association tests. Presence/absence analyses assumed roughly uniform sequencing depth across donors, an assumption that may not hold. In vitro tests confirmed that three of the cytomegalovirus-associated TCR beta chains recognize cytomegalovirus antigens. The 87-base-pair reads could not distinguish some IMGT-functional V segments, including TRBV6-2 and TRBV6-3, so those segments were excluded. The study listed 150 to 200 TCR beta chains as associated with cytomegalovirus. While some public TCRs were present in many individuals, most TCR sequences turned up only very rarely across donors. The authors suggested that the approach could potentially be generalized to other disease states and immunological phenotypes. Strong co-occurrence of HLA alleles, especially DR and DQ, made assigning TCR associations to individual alleles difficult. According to a later analysis, parvovirus B19, influenza, CMV and Epstein-Barr virus appeared linked to several top co-occurrence clusters. A later analysis found that most CMV-associated TCR beta chains appeared HLA-restricted, with HLA associations seemingly driven largely by CMV exposure. For the cohort, immune exposure information was limited to CMV serostatus. A cluster of highly shared sequence variants was judged likely to be a technical artifact of the sequencing pipeline. According to a later genetic analysis, donors in an Asian-associated ancestry cluster had fewer N-insertions in productive TCRs than the roughly 670-donor mean. A later analysis found that HLA-associated TCR beta chains were more clonally expanded and had lower generation probabilities than equally common non-associated chains. An earlier analysis of some 560 of the donors showed that most TCR beta V segments appeared in productive rearrangements either about 87% or about 30% of the time, which broadly matched IMGT annotations. Linkage disequilibrium might explain the correlated functional status among segregating V segments, but an unknown experimental factor could not be ruled out. A further reported finding was that TCR beta sequences accurately predicted the HLA-A and HLA-B alleles for most subjects in the first cohort. This cohort had only TCR beta chains sequenced, and the lack of alpha or paired-chain data limited which features could be detected. An association between a missense DCLRE1C variant and V-gene and J-gene trimming of TCR beta chains was found in a later genetic analysis and replicated in an independent cohort. Because counts were too low, about 18 rarely observed V segments, including chromosome 9 orphons, were excluded from the earlier analysis of 500 to 700 of the donors.

The receptor library was made with the immunoSEQ multiplex PCR assay. For the multiplex PCR, a mixture combining 60 forward primers for TCR Vbeta segments and 13 reverse primers for TCR Jbeta segments was used. A multiplex PCR assay on genomic DNA amplified the CDR3 region of rearranged TCR beta genes. Amplified TCR beta libraries were sequenced as 87-base-pair reads on the Illumina HiSeq System. From the authors' description of their analysis: Across the roughly 640 repertoires, a later analysis counted 60 million to 90 million unique TCR beta chains, 8.5 million to 12 million of which were shared by at least two donors. To remove PCR and sequencing errors, raw reads were error-corrected and collapsed into unique sequences using a nearest-neighbor algorithm that merged closely related sequences. To assign V, D and J gene segments, CDR3 sequences were aligned to IMGT reference sequences. For a sequence to be retained, a match of at least six nucleotides to both a V gene segment and a J gene segment was required. A rearrangement counted as productive if the CDR3 had no stop codons and remained in frame with V and J, and every other rearrangement counted as non-productive. CDR3 was defined by IMGT convention, running from the second conserved V-encoded cysteine to the conserved J-encoded phenylalanine. The earlier analysis of about 560 of the donors excluded any sequence lacking an unambiguous match to a single V gene segment. In an earlier analysis of 587 of the donors, V segments were called functional above 56.7% productive rearrangements and were called segregating when the between-donor standard deviation exceeded 5%. A statistical classification framework was developed to diagnose cytomegalovirus status using the catalog of TCR beta chain sequences. In a later analysis, TCR nucleotide sequences were compared against IMGT/GENE-DB human TR gene sequences so that V and J genes could be assigned. In a later analysis, CDR3 sequences and most-parsimonious VDJ recombination scenarios were assigned using the TCRdist pipeline. In a later analysis, every TCR beta chain was defined by the combination of its CDR3 amino acid sequence and its V-gene family, and reads without a unique V-gene family were dropped. In a later analysis, some 600 highly shared, low-generation-probability nucleotide sequences were removed to address suspected cross-contamination and a sequencing artifact. In a later analysis, a clonal expansion index for each public chain was calculated from normalized within-repertoire ranks of inferred template counts. In a later analysis, generation probabilities were computed with a VDJ recombination model fitted to out-of-frame rearrangements, and the resulting probabilities were checked against IGoR. In a later analysis, TCR-TCR, TCR-HLA and TCR-CMV co-occurrence was scored with hypergeometric tests, and a repertoire-size bias correction was applied to TCR pairs. In a later analysis, false discovery rates were estimated by permuting HLA or CMV assignments 20 times. In a later analysis, co-occurring TCRs were grouped with DBSCAN, and TCRdist sequence similarity was added when clustering was performed within HLA-allele-positive subsets. Repertoires with fewer than 30,000 or more than 120,000 public chains, plus five repertoires with anomalous nucleotide sharing, were excluded from co-occurrence clustering. This is the immuneACCESS table as TCRdb keeps it, with only in-frame sequences that have V and J called. A part of the clones is gone; compared with another copy, unresolved V genes explain less than half, and the rest is unexplained. The DNA was the basis for D and trimming; V, J and clone size are from that table. This sample's table lists 60,000 to 90,000 clones. The leading ten clones occupy over 4% of the sample.

Material: PBMCs. The sequence was obtained from a woman between 40 and 55 years old in good health and CMV-seropositive. The chain couples TRBV7-2 to TRBJ2-1; 6 matching bases give a weak D call of TRBD1. The CDR3 sequence is CASSNRDTENEQFF. DNA sequence: TGTGCCAGCAGCAACCGGGACACGGAAAATGAGCAGTTCTTC.